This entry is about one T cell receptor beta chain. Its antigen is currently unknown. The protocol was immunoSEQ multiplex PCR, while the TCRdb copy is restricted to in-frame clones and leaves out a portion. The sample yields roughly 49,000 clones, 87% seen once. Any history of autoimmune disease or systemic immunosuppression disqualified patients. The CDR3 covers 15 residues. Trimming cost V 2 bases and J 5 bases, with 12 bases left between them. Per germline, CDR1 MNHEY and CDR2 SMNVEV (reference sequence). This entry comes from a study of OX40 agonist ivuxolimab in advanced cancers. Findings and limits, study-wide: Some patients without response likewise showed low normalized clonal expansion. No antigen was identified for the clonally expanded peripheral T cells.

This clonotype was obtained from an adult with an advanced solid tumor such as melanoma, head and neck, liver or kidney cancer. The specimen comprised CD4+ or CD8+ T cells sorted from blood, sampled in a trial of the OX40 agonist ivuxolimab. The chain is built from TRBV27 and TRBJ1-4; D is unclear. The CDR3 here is CASSLEWADNEKLFF. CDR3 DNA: TGTGCCAGCAGTTTAGAATGGGCGGACAATGAAAAACTGTTTTTT.